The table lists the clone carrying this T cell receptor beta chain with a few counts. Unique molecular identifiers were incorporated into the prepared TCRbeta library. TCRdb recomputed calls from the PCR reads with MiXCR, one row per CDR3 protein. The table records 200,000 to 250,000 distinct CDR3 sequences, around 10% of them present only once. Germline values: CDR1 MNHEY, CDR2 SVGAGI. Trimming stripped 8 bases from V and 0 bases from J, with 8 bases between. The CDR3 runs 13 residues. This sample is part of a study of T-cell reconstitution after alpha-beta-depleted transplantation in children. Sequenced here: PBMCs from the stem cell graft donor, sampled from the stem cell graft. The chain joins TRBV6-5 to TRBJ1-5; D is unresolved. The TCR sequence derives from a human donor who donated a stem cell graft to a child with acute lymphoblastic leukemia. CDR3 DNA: TGTGCCAGCGGACTGGGTAGCAATCAGCCCCAGCATTTT. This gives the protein CASGLGSNQPQHF.